The 21 T cell receptor beta chains below were found in one sample sequenced in a study of identical twins. TCRdb ran MiXCR on the 5' RACE reads and lists one entry per CDR3 protein. The table includes a few hundred thousand distinct CDR3 sequences, about 12% detected once. The data were also submitted as part of a second study, on yellow fever vaccine responses in identical twins.

Sequencing used memory (CD45RO+) T cells sorted from blood. The receptors originated from a woman between 18 and 30 years old in good health.

This rearrangement joins TRBV6-5 to TRBJ2-1; D could derive from TRBD1 or TRBD2 (5 bases each). V lost 2 bases and J 4 bases, leaving 12 bases between the germline ends. The CDR3 contains 15 residues. Germline V gives CDR1 MNHEY, CDR2 SVGAGI. CDR3 nucleotide sequence: TGTGCCAGCAGTTACCGGGACGAGCCTTACAATGAGCAGTTCTTC. Amino acids: CASSYRDEPYNEQFF.

The J gene is TRBJ2-3, the V gene TRBV24-1; D ambiguous. Trimming shortened V by 0 bases and J by 2 bases, and 8 bases separated the two germline ends. Germline CDR1 reads KGHDR; CDR2 reads SFDVKD. The CDR3 spans 15 residues. CDR3 DNA: TGTGCCACCAGTGATTTGGGCCGCCCCACAGATACGCAGTATTTT. This sequence encodes CATSDLGRPTDTQYF.

Details on this clonotype: The junction does not match germline at one end; this may be a read error. The chain uses TRBV7-7 and TRBJ2-5; 8 bases are shared with TRBD1. Germline CDR1 reads SSHAT; CDR2 reads FNYEAQ (reference sequence). This CDR3 has 15 residues. This chain's CDR3 is CASSPADRAGETQYF. Written as DNA, the CDR3 is TGTGCTAGCAGCCCCGCGGACAGGGCGGGGGAGACCCAGTACTTC. Drawing the rest from reference TRBV7-7 and TRBJ2-5, the complete variable domain is GAGVSQSPRYKVTKRGQDVTLRCDPISSHATLYWYQQALGQGPEFLTYFNYEAQPDKSGLPSDRFSAERPEGSISTLTIQRTEQRDSAMYRCASSPADRAGETQYFGPGTRLLVL.

This clonotype was picked up many times. The CDR3 bases are TGTGCCACCAGAGCGGGCGCCTACAATGAGCAGTTCTTC. Its translation: CATRAGAYNEQFF. V usage is TRBV12-3 or TRBV12-4 and J usage is TRBJ2-1; weak D call: TRBD2 (6 bases). The CDR3 covers 13 residues. The V gene lost 10 bases and the J gene lost 2 bases, with 12 bases spanning the gap.

For this clonotype: The junction differs from germline at one of its ends, possibly a read error. V gene TRBV20-1 combines with J gene TRBJ2-7, with 11 bases identical to TRBD1. Germline V gene sequence: CDR1 DFQATT, CDR2 SNEGSKA (reference sequence). This CDR3 has 14 residues. CDR3 amino acids: CSARNGQGAYELYF. The CDR3 nucleotides are TGCAGTGCTAGGAACGGACAGGGGGCTTACGAGCTGTACTTC.

This clonotype has only a few counts. The genes are TRBV20-1 and TRBJ2-3; D gene unclear. V was trimmed by 3 bases and J by 1 base, leaving 11 bases between them. Germline CDR1 DFQATT, CDR2 SNEGSKA (reference sequence). CDR3 length equals 14 residues. The CDR3: CSASLRQRTDTQYF. DNA of the CDR3: TGCAGTGCTAGTCTAAGGCAGCGCACAGATACGCAGTATTTT.

J is TRBJ2-5 and V is TRBV6-2 or TRBV6-3; perhaps TRBD2 as D (6 bases). CDR1 and CDR2 (germline): MNHEY, SVGEGT. The V and J ends lost 0 bases and 5 bases respectively, with 10 bases between them. The CDR3 is 14 residues long. CDR3 amino acids: CASSYSGGRETQYF. CDR3 coding DNA: TGTGCCAGCAGTTACTCCGGAGGGCGGGAGACCCAGTACTTC.

This clonotype was recorded many times. The CDR3 DNA reads as TGTGCCAGCTCACCACCCGCACCACTTACCGGGGAGCTGTTTTTT. It specifies CASSPPAPLTGELFF. J is TRBJ2-2 and V is TRBV18, with no clear D. The V gene lost 0 bases and the J gene lost 5 bases, with 10 bases spanning the gap. Germline CDR1 KGHSH, CDR2 LQKENI. This CDR3 comprises 15 residues.

This chain links TRBV12-3 or TRBV12-4 with TRBJ2-2; D possibly corresponds to TRBD2 (6 bases). CDR3 length: 16 amino acids. The V gene lost 7 bases and the J gene lost 2 bases, with 17 bases spanning the gap. CDR3 DNA: TGTGCCAGCATCCGGGGTGGGGGGTTTAACACCGGGGAGCTGTTTTTT. This encodes CASIRGGGFNTGELFF.

This clonotype was detected a few times. The CDR3 protein is CASSLRGTTDTQYF. The CDR3 DNA is TGCGCCAGCAGCTTGAGAGGGACAACAGATACGCAGTATTTT. The chain has TRBV5-1 and TRBJ2-3; maybe TRBD1 (6 bases). CDR3 length: 14 amino acids. Germline V lookup: CDR1 SGHRS, CDR2 YFSETQ. The ends were cut back, 1 base at V and 3 bases at J, with 9 bases in the middle.

The V call is TRBV5-1, the J call TRBJ2-1, with D possibly matching TRBD2 (6 bases). This CDR3 has 16 amino acids. Trimming stripped 0 bases from V and 0 bases from J, with 10 bases between. Germline V gene lookup returns CDR1 SGHRS and CDR2 YFSETQ. The CDR3 nucleotides read TGCGCCAGCAGCTTGGTCGGGAGCAGCTCCTACAATGAGCAGTTCTTC. Its translation: CASSLVGSSSYNEQFF.

This clonotype was seen ten or more times. The gene calls are TRBV12-3 or TRBV12-4 and TRBJ2-1, with TRBD1 identical over 7 bases. CDR3 length equals 13 residues. V shed 0 bases, J shed 9 bases, and the junction held 2 bases outside the gene matches. CDR3 sequence: CASSLAAGGEQFF. In DNA, the CDR3 is TGTGCCAGCAGTTTAGCGGCAGGGGGTGAGCAGTTCTTC.

Only a few counts were recorded for this clonotype. V is TRBV7-9 and J is TRBJ1-2; D gene ambiguous. The CDR3 runs 14 residues. V was shortened by 5 bases and J by 3 bases, with 13 bases between the two germline ends. Germline CDR1 SEHNR, CDR2 FQNEAQ (reference sequence). The CDR3 here is CASSKKGGDYGYTF. CDR3 in DNA: TGTGCCAGCAGCAAAAAGGGTGGGGACTATGGCTACACCTTC.

This sequence joins TRBV7-8 and TRBJ2-3; the match to TRBD2 covers 8 bases. CDR1 is SGHVS, CDR2 FQNEAQ, per germline. The CDR3 sequence is 16 residues long. After removal of 3 bases from V and 4 bases from J, the junction contained 9 bases not matched to a gene. The CDR3 sequence: CASSFPSAGGADTQYF. In DNA form, the CDR3 reads TGTGCCAGCAGCTTCCCTTCGGCGGGAGGCGCAGATACGCAGTATTTT. The entire variable domain, with the rest obtained from reference TRBV7-8 and TRBJ2-3, is as follows: GAGVSQSPRYKVAKRGQDVALRCDPISGHVSLFWYQQALGQGPEFLTYFQNEAQLDKSGLPSDRFFAERPEGSVSTLKIQRTQQEDSAVYLCASSFPSAGGADTQYFGPGTRLTVL.

The V gene is TRBV11-2, the J gene TRBJ2-7, with 7 bases aligning to TRBD1. CDR1 and CDR2 (germline): SGHAT, FQNNGV. The CDR3 has 15 amino acids. Trimming at V came to 1 base and at J to 1 base, leaving 4 bases not matched to a gene. CDR3 in amino acids: CASSLVPGGSYEQYF. The CDR3 coding sequence is TGTGCCAGCAGCTTAGTACCAGGGGGTTCCTACGAGCAGTACTTC. The variable domain in full, with the rest retrieved from reference TRBV11-2 and TRBJ2-7, is EAGVAQSPRYKIIEKRQSVAFWCNPISGHATLYWYQQILGQGPKLLIQFQNNGVVDDSQLPKDRFSAERLKGVDSTLKIQPAKLEDSAVYLCASSLVPGGSYEQYFGPGTRLTVT.

In this sample, this clonotype turned up many times. The chain combines TRBV5-1 with TRBJ1-1, with TRBD1 matching 9 bases. CDR1 is SGHRS and CDR2 is YFSETQ in the germline V gene. This CDR3 region has 16 residues. J lost 2 bases, V lost 0 bases, and 5 bases had no gene match. The CDR3 bases are TGCGCCAGCAGCTTGGTAAACAGGGGGCTCAACACTGAAGCTTTCTTT. This translates into CASSLVNRGLNTEAFF.

The chain carries TRBV7-6 and TRBJ2-3, with 7 bases lining up with TRBD1. With V trimmed by 1 base and J by 0 bases, 4 bases remained unmatched. Germline V lookup: CDR1 SGHVS, CDR2 FNYEAQ. This CDR3 spans 16 amino acids. CDR3 coding DNA: TGTGCCAGCAGCTTAGGAGGGGGCGGTAGCACAGATACGCAGTATTTT. Residues: CASSLGGGGSTDTQYF.

There are a few counts of this clonotype. The V gene is TRBV5-4, the J gene TRBJ2-1, with TRBD2 matching 12 bases. V shed 4 bases, J shed 7 bases, and the junction held 6 bases outside the gene matches. Germline V gives CDR1 SGHNT, CDR2 YYREEE (reference sequence). The CDR3 is 15 amino acids. The CDR3 bases are TGTGCCAGCAGCCTAGCGGGAGGGCTGAGGAATGAGCAGTTCTTC. Translating gives CASSLAGGLRNEQFF.

In this sample, this clonotype turned up a few times. This chain links TRBV7-8 with TRBJ2-5; D gene unclear. The germline CDR1 and CDR2 sequences are SGHVS and FQNEAQ. V was pared by 5 bases and J by 10 bases, with 20 bases between. The CDR3 is 14 amino acids. Written as DNA, the CDR3 is TGTGCCAGCAGCCCCCCCACGGCGCAAGCAGACCAGTACTTC. This codes for CASSPPTAQADQYF.

The genes are TRBV27 and TRBJ1-4; D not certain. Trimming removed 0 bases from V and 6 bases from J, with 11 bases in between. Germline CDR1 reads MNHEY; CDR2 reads SMNVEV (reference sequence). CDR3 length equals 15 residues. The CDR3 DNA reads TGTGCCAGCAGTTTATCCACAGTGCGAGATGAAAAACTGTTTTTT. Translating it yields CASSLSTVRDEKLFF.

This clonotype was observed a few times. The chain carries TRBV6-1 and TRBJ1-2; the D gene is possibly TRBD1 (5 bases). V dropped 7 bases and J dropped 1 base, with 16 bases sitting between them. Germline CDR1 is MNHNS and CDR2 is SASEGT. The CDR3 loop spans 15 amino acids. The CDR3 region is CASTSTQTVNYGYTF. The CDR3 DNA follows: TGTGCCAGCACCTCAACACAGACAGTTAACTATGGCTACACCTTC.